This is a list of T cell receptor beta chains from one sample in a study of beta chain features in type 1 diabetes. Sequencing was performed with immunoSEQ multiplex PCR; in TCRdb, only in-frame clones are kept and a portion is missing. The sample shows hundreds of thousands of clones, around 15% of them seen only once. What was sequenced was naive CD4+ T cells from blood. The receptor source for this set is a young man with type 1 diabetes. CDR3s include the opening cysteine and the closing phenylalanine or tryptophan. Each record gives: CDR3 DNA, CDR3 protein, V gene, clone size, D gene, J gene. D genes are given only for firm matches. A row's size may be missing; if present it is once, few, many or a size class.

TGTGCCAGCAGCTTGGGCTCTTCCGATAATTCACCCCTCCACTTT	CASSLGSSDNSPLHF	TRBV7-9	few	-	TRBJ1-6
TGCGCCAGCAGCCAAGGGATAGGGTACCAAGAGACCCAGTACTTC	CASSQGIGYQETQYF	TRBV4-1	few	-	TRBJ2-5
TGTGCCAGCAGTTATGGGCTGTTCCAAGAGACCCAGTACTTC	CASSYGLFQETQYF	TRBV6-5	-	-	TRBJ2-5
TGTGCCAGCAGCCAAGATCCCAGCCCTCTTCAGCCCCAGCATTTT	CASSQDPSPLQPQHF	TRBV4-2	-	-	TRBJ1-5
TGCAGCGTTGTAGGGGGGACTAACTATGGCTACACCTTC	CSVVGGTNYGYTF	TRBV29-1	few	-	TRBJ1-2
TGTGCCATCAGTGGACAGGCCAATCAGCCCCAGCATTTT	CAISGQANQPQHF	TRBV10-3	few	-	TRBJ1-5
TGTGCCAGCAGCCAAACCGGCAGGAGGGCTTTCTTT	CASSQTGRRAFF	TRBV14	few	-	TRBJ1-1
TGTGCCTGGAGTGTACTCCGGACCCGCGGTGGAATAAGCTCTGGAAACACCATATATTTT	CAWSVLRTRGGISSGNTIYF	TRBV30	-	-	TRBJ1-3
TGCAGCGTTGGAGAGAGCGGGGGGCCCTCCTACGAGCAGTACTTC	CSVGESGGPSYEQYF	TRBV29-1	few	TRBD2	TRBJ2-7
TGCGCCAGCAGCTTCGGGGATCGACTCTACGAGCAGTACTTC	CASSFGDRLYEQYF	TRBV5-1	few	-	TRBJ2-7
TGTGCCAGCAGTTACTCAGAGAGGAATGAGCAGTTCTTC	CASSYSERNEQFF	TRBV6-5	few	-	TRBJ2-1
TGTGCCAGCTCACCTCGAGAAGGGGAAGGAGACGAGCAGTACTTC	CASSPREGEGDEQYF	TRBV18	few	-	TRBJ2-7
TGTGCCAGCAGCTTAGGTGGACGGGATAATCAGCCCCAGCATTTT	CASSLGGRDNQPQHF	TRBV7-2	few	-	TRBJ1-5
TGTGCCAGTAGTATAGCTGAAGGCTATGGCTACACCTTC	CASSIAEGYGYTF	TRBV19	-	-	TRBJ1-2
TGTGCCAGCAGTTCCATGGATACCTACGAGCAGTACTTC	CASSSMDTYEQYF	TRBV27	-	-	TRBJ2-7
TGCGCCAGCAGCCCCTTAGGGGATACGCAGTATTTT	CASSPLGDTQYF	TRBV5-1	few	-	TRBJ2-3
TGCGCCAGCAGCCCAAACAGGGGGCTCGGGGCCAACGTCCTGACTTTC	CASSPNRGLGANVLTF	TRBV5-1	-	TRBD1	TRBJ2-6
TGTGCCAGCAGCGTAGAGGGACAATACTACACAGATACGCAGTATTTT	CASSVEGQYYTDTQYF	TRBV9	few	-	TRBJ2-3
TGTGCCAGCAGTACACCAGCGAACACTGAAGCTTTCTTT	CASSTPANTEAFF	TRBV6-5	few	-	TRBJ1-1
TGTGCCAGCAGTTTGGAGGGAGTGAACACTGAAGCTTTCTTT	CASSLEGVNTEAFF	TRBV6-5	few	-	TRBJ1-1
TGCGCCAGCAGTGGGACCCGGGAGCAGTACTTC	CASSGTREQYF	TRBV10-1	-	-	TRBJ2-7
TGTGCCTCGGTAGTCGGCTTAAGGATGGAAAAACTGTTTTTT	CASVVGLRMEKLFF	TRBV30	few	-	TRBJ1-4
TGCGCCAGCAGCTTGGACGGGAGCAATCAGCCCCAGCATTTT	CASSLDGSNQPQHF	TRBV5-1	-	-	TRBJ1-5
TGTGCCAGCTCACTGTTGGAGGGGCGGGATTCACCCCTCCACTTT	CASSLLEGRDSPLHF	TRBV18	-	-	TRBJ1-6
TGTGCCAGCACCACGGACAGTTTGAACACTGAAGCTTTCTTT	CASTTDSLNTEAFF	TRBV28	-	-	TRBJ1-1
TGTGCCAGCACTGAAGAGGCACCCACCGGGGAGCTGTTTTTT	CASTEEAPTGELFF	TRBV2	-	-	TRBJ2-2
TGTGCCAGCAGCAAACTTCAGGGGGCGAAAGGCAGAGGTGAAAAACTGTTTTTT	CASSKLQGAKGRGEKLFF	TRBV7-6	few	TRBD1	TRBJ1-4
TGCGCCAGCAGAAGTACACTGGTTGAGGGAAACACCATATATTTT	CASRSTLVEGNTIYF	TRBV10-2	few	-	TRBJ1-3
TGTGCCTGGAGTCTACTAGGGCCGCGGAACGAGCAGTACTTC	CAWSLLGPRNEQYF	TRBV30	-	-	TRBJ2-7
TGTGCCAGCAGCTTCGGCGGGACAAGTGGCTACACCTTC	CASSFGGTSGYTF	TRBV7-9	-	-	TRBJ1-2
TGTGCCTGGAGTAGAGGCAGTAGAACCAGCTACAATGAGCAGTTCTTC	CAWSRGSRTSYNEQFF	TRBV30	-	-	TRBJ2-1
TGTGCCAGCAGCAAAGACCCGACAGGGGTCTCCTACGAGCAGTACTTC	CASSKDPTGVSYEQYF	TRBV7-8	-	TRBD1	TRBJ2-7
TGTGCCGGCTCCTCTTGGGACAGGTCTGGAGATACGCAGTATTTT	CAGSSWDRSGDTQYF	TRBV6-1	-	TRBD1	TRBJ2-3